Shown below are 7 T cell receptor beta chains from a single sample sequenced in a study of spatial heterogeneity in lung cancer (dated by TCRdb to between 2017 and 2020). Findings and caveats that apply to the study as a whole: The number of expanded intratumoral alpha and beta TCRs correlated with the tumor nonsynonymous mutation count.

The method was 5' RACE. The sequencer listed for this sample is NextSeq 500. The public reads were run again by TCRdb, first through fastp at Q25 and then through MiXCR, and only productive beta chains were kept. For every CDR3 protein sequence, its rows merge into one entry that carries the most common genes and DNA. In all, the sample holds about 4,800 distinct CDR3 sequences, and around 7.7% of those were seen once. The ten largest account for about 48% of the sample. Per the publication, the time point label means: sample taken at primary tumor resection. No antigen has been assigned to these receptors. The sample here was lung tumor tissue, taken at surgery. These TCRs come from a male donor with early-stage non-small cell lung cancer.

Judged by abundance, this clonotype is medium-sized. The chain carries TRBV9 and TRBJ1-1; maybe TRBD1 (6 bases). Trimming took off 0 bases at V and 5 bases at J, with 14 bases between the two ends. The CDR3 sequence is 15 residues long. Looked up from germline, CDR1 is SGDLS and CDR2 is YYNGEE. The CDR3, as DNA: TGTGCCAGCAGCGTAGAGGGGGACCAGGGAACTGAAGCTTTCTTT. Translating it yields CASSVEGDQGTEAFF.

This clonotype was recorded many times. This chain joins TRBV7-3 and TRBJ2-2; 7 bases are a match to TRBD2. V shed 3 bases, J shed 2 bases, and the junction held 3 bases outside the gene matches. The V gene's germline CDR1 is SGHTA and CDR2 FQGTGA. The CDR3 contains 15 residues. The CDR3 DNA reads as TGTGCCAGCAGCTTGTCTAGCGGAAACACCGGGGAGCTGTTTTTT. This codes for CASSLSSGNTGELFF.

This clonotype was seen many times. The chain is built from TRBV2 and TRBJ2-2; TRBD1 agrees at 9 bases. The CDR3 length is 15 residues. Germline V gene lookup returns CDR1 SNHLY and CDR2 FYNNEI. V shed 5 bases, J shed 5 bases, and the junction held 6 bases outside the gene matches. The CDR3 loop reads CASSPNRGRTGELFF. CDR3 DNA: TGTGCCAGCAGTCCAAACAGGGGGCGGACCGGGGAGCTGTTTTTT.

The V and J genes are TRBV7-9 and TRBJ1-6; 8 positions match TRBD1. Per the germline V gene, CDR1 is SEHNR and CDR2 is FQNEAQ (reference sequence). There are 14 residues in the CDR3. J lost 8 bases, V lost 5 bases, and 5 bases had no gene match. This chain's CDR3 is CASSRDRRDSPLHF. The CDR3 DNA reads TGTGCCAGCAGCAGGGACAGGCGGGATTCACCCCTCCACTTT. Filled out from reference TRBV7-9 and TRBJ1-6, the complete variable domain reads DTGVSQNPRHKITKRGQNVTFRCDPISEHNRLYWYRQTLGQGPEFLTYFQNEAQLEKSRLLSDRFSAERPKGSFSTLEIQRTEQGDSAMYLCASSRDRRDSPLHFGNGTRLTVT.

Details on this clonotype: A much larger clone lies a single base off, so this may be a read error. The genes are TRBV7-9 and TRBJ2-7, with 11 bases fitting TRBD2. Germline V CDR1 and CDR2: SEHNR, FQNEAQ (reference sequence). The CDR3 has 15 residues. V was clipped by 4 bases and J by 5 bases; unmatched bases: 7. CDR3: CASSSTSGISHEQYF. CDR3 sequence (DNA): TGTGCCAGCAGCTCGACTAGCGGGATATCCCACGAGCAGTACTTC. Full variable domain (rest looked up from reference TRBV7-9 and TRBJ2-7): DTGVSQNPRHKITKRGQNVTFRCDPISEHNRLYWYRQTLGQGPEFLTYFQNEAQLEKSRLLSDRFSAERPKGSFSTLEIQRTEQGDSAMYLCASSSTSGISHEQYFGPGTRLTVT.

The chain combines TRBV27 with TRBJ2-3; 10 bases line up with TRBD2. The junction had 7 bases not matched to a gene; V was cut back by 7 bases and J by 0 bases. Germline CDR1 and CDR2: MNHEY and SMNVEV (reference sequence). The CDR3 sequence is 16 residues long. In nucleotides, the CDR3 is TGTGCCAGCAACCCGGGGACTAGCGAAAGCACAGATACGCAGTATTTT. Protein product: CASNPGTSESTDTQYF.

This clonotype has only a few counts. V is TRBV21-1 and J is TRBJ2-6; TRBD1 was called by the table and not checked on the DNA. TRBV21-1 is reported as a pseudogene. The CDR3 length is 16 residues. The DNA of the CDR3 is TGTGCCAGCAGCCGACAGGGCCGCTCTGGGGCCAACGTCCTGACTTTC. This encodes CASSRQGRSGANVLTF.